These T cell receptor beta chains were read from a single sample in a study of blood T cell repertoires in COVID-19. Some clones are missing from TCRdb's copy, which holds only in-frame ones; the method was immunoSEQ multiplex PCR. This table holds some 310,000 clones, under 90% found once. Sequencing input: PBMCs or T cells enriched from blood (not recorded which). These receptors all come from a woman in her 30s who had recovered from COVID-19. Each CDR3 is given with its conserved first and last residue. A D gene is named only where the DNA matches it firmly. Clone sizes are given selectively: once, few, many, or a class where the clone is expanded.

TRBV27	NA	NA	TRBJ1-1	TGTGCCAGCAGTTTATTCCTAAACACTGAAGCTTTCTTT	CASSLFLNTEAFF
TRBV5-5	NA	NA	TRBJ1-2	TGTGCCAGCAGCTTGGAGGGGCTAGGCTATGGCTACACCTTC	CASSLEGLGYGYTF
TRBV18	TRBD2	NA	TRBJ2-7	TGTGCCAGCTCACCACGGGGACTAGCGGGTGGTGTCTACGAGCAGTACTTC	CASSPRGLAGGVYEQYF
TRBV11-2	TRBD1	NA	TRBJ2-7	TGTGCCAGCAGCTTAGGACAGGGGGCTTACGAGCAGTACTTC	CASSLGQGAYEQYF
TRBV11-2	TRBD2	NA	TRBJ2-7	TGTGCCAGCAGCTCCTCACTAGCGGGAGGGTACGAGCAGTACTTC	CASSSSLAGGYEQYF
TRBV11-2	NA	NA	TRBJ1-4	TGTGCCAGCAGCTTAGATCGGGGCAGGGGAGTGGCAACTAATGAAAAACTGTTTTTT	CASSLDRGRGVATNEKLFF
TRBV2	NA	NA	TRBJ1-1	TGTGCCAGCAGATACGGGGGGATTAACACTGAAGCTTTCTTT	CASRYGGINTEAFF
TRBV18	NA	NA	TRBJ1-5	TGTGCCAGCTCCCTCCACACCAATCAGCCCCAGCATTTT	CASSLHTNQPQHF
TRBV7-2	NA	NA	TRBJ1-3	TGTGCCAGCAGCTTAGTGCCAGTCGGAAACACCATATATTTT	CASSLVPVGNTIYF
TRBV6-5	NA	NA	TRBJ2-3	TGTGCCAGCAGTTACTCGAACGAGGGCTGGGATACGCAGTATTTT	CASSYSNEGWDTQYF
TRBV19	TRBD1	NA	TRBJ1-2	TGTGCCAGTAGTGCCGGGACAGCGGGTGAAAATGGCTACACCTTC	CASSAGTAGENGYTF
TRBV29-1	TRBD2	NA	TRBJ2-1	TGCAGCGCGACCGGGACTAGCGTCGGCGAGCAGTTCTTC	CSATGTSVGEQFF
TRBV6-2/TRBV6-3	NA	NA	TRBJ2-7	TGTGCCAGCAGTTACGCGGGACTGGACGAGCAGTACTTC	CASSYAGLDEQYF
TRBV29-1	NA	few	TRBJ2-5	TGCAGCGTTCCTACCAGGGTAGGAAGGCAAGAGACCCAGTACTTC	CSVPTRVGRQETQYF
TRBV11-3	NA	NA	TRBJ2-7	TGTGCCAGCAGCGACGGACTGGTTTTCTACGAGCAGTACTTC	CASSDGLVFYEQYF
TRBV29-1	NA	NA	TRBJ1-1	TGCAGCGTTGAACCGCAGGTGAACACTGAAGCTTTCTTT	CSVEPQVNTEAFF
TRBV6-5	NA	NA	TRBJ1-2	TGTGCCAGCAGTTACTGGTTAGGGGGCTATGGCTACACCTTC	CASSYWLGGYGYTF
TRBV6-5	TRBD2	once	TRBJ2-3	TGTGCCAGCAGTCCGACTAGCGGAAGCACAGATACGCAGTATTTT	CASSPTSGSTDTQYF
TRBV5-6	NA	NA	TRBJ2-1	TGTGCCAGCAGCTTTATGGGGGCGTCGCGCAATGAGCAGTTCTTC	CASSFMGASRNEQFF
TRBV5-6	TRBD1	NA	TRBJ1-1	TGTGCCAGCAGCTGGGGGACAGGGCACCGGTACACTGAAGCTTTCTTT	CASSWGTGHRYTEAFF
TRBV5-1	TRBD2	NA	TRBJ2-1	TGCGCCAGCAGCTTCCTAGCGGGAGGTTTGAGCTCCTACAATGAGCAGTTCTTC	CASSFLAGGLSSYNEQFF
TRBV4-1	NA	NA	TRBJ1-1	TGCGCCAGCAGCCAAGATATATCGGGTTTTGGCACTGAAGCTTTCTTT	CASSQDISGFGTEAFF
TRBV11-2	NA	NA	TRBJ2-3	TGTGCCAGCAGCTCGACAAGGGAGACGCAGTATTTT	CASSSTRETQYF
TRBV19	TRBD1	NA	TRBJ2-1	TGTGCCAGCATGAGGGGACAGGGCCTCCCGAGCTCCTACAATGAGCAGTTCTTC	CASMRGQGLPSSYNEQFF
TRBV7-6	TRBD1	NA	TRBJ1-3	TGTGCCAGCAGCTTAGGTACAGGGGGCGCTGGAAACACCATATATTTT	CASSLGTGGAGNTIYF
TRBV5-1	NA	NA	TRBJ1-5	TGCGCCAGCAGCTTGGGACAGGATGGTCAGCCCCAGCATTTT	CASSLGQDGQPQHF
TRBV6-5	NA	NA	TRBJ2-5	TGTGCCAGCAGTTACTCGAGCGTAGGCGACCAGTACTTC	CASSYSSVGDQYF
TRBV5-6	NA	NA	TRBJ2-1	TGTGCCAGCAGCTTGGTTTTGGGGAGGTACAATGAGCAGTTCTTC	CASSLVLGRYNEQFF
TRBV5-6	NA	NA	TRBJ2-1	TGTGCCAGCAGCTCAAGGCGGACAGTCTATCGAAATTCCTACAATGAGCAGTTCTTC	CASSSRRTVYRNSYNEQFF
TRBV6-5	TRBD1	NA	TRBJ1-5	TGTGCCAGCAGCTGGACAGGTAATCAGCCCCAGCATTTT	CASSWTGNQPQHF
TRBV10-3	TRBD2	NA	TRBJ2-1	TGTGCCATCAGTGCCCTAGCGGGAGAGAGCAATGAGCAGTTCTTC	CAISALAGESNEQFF
TRBV5-1	TRBD2	NA	TRBJ2-1	TGCGCCAGCAGCTTGATCCAGCGGGAGGGAAATGAGCAGTTCTTC	CASSLIQREGNEQFF
TRBV6-2/TRBV6-3	TRBD1	NA	TRBJ1-2	TGTGCCAGCAGTCTATCAGACAGGGGAACCGGCTACACCTTC	CASSLSDRGTGYTF
TRBV9	NA	NA	TRBJ1-1	TGTGCCAGCAGCGTAGCAGGGAACCGCGACACTGAAGCTTTCTTT	CASSVAGNRDTEAFF
TRBV5-5	TRBD1	NA	TRBJ2-4	TGTGCCAGCAGCTTGCGAGGACAGGAGCTAGCCAAAAACATTCAGTACTTC	CASSLRGQELAKNIQYF
TRBV10-3	NA	NA	TRBJ1-2	TGTGCCATCAGTGAGTCGGTCGGGGGCTATGGCTACACCTTC	CAISESVGGYGYTF
TRBV18	NA	NA	TRBJ1-1	TGTGCCAGCTCACCACCTGGCGGTGTTGAAGCTTTCTTT	CASSPPGGVEAFF
TRBV7-9	NA	NA	TRBJ2-1	TGTGCCAGCAACAAAGGGGGGACTACCAATGAGCAGTTCTTC	CASNKGGTTNEQFF
TRBV7-9	TRBD1	NA	TRBJ1-4	TGTGCCAGCAGCTCCGACAGGGGGGAAGGTGAAAAACTGTTTTTT	CASSSDRGEGEKLFF
TRBV19	NA	NA	TRBJ2-5	TGTGCCAGTAGTATAAGGCCGGTCCGCCGGGGAGAGACCCAGTACTTC	CASSIRPVRRGETQYF
TRBV6-5	NA	NA	TRBJ2-1	TGTGCCAGCAGTTTCTCGACTTCTATAAACAATGAGCAGTTCTTC	CASSFSTSINNEQFF
TRBV9	NA	NA	TRBJ2-3	TGTGCCAGCAGCGTCTCGGGAGAGACCACAGATACGCAGTATTTT	CASSVSGETTDTQYF
TRBV4-2	NA	NA	TRBJ1-3	TGTGCCAGCAGCCAAGATCTTTCGCACATGATCTCTGGAAACACCATATATTTT	CASSQDLSHMISGNTIYF